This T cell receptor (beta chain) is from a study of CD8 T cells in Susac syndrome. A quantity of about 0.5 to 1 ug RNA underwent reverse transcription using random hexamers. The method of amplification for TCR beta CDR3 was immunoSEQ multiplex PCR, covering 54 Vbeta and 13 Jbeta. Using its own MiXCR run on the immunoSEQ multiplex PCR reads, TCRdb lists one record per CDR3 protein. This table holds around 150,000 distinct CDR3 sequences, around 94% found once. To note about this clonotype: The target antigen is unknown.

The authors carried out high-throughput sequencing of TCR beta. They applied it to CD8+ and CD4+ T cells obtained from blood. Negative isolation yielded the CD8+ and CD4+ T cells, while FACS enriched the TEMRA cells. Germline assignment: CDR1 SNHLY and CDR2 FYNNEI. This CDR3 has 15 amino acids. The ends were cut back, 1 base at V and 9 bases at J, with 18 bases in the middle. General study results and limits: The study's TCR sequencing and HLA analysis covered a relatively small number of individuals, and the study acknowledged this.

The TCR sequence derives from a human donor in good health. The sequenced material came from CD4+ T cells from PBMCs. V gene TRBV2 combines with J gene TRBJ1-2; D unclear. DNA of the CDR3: TGTGCCAGCAGTGAAGGGCAGCCGGGCGCCCTAAGCTACACCTTC. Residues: CASSEGQPGALSYTF.